Listed below are T cell receptor beta chains from one sample, sequenced in a study of cytomegalovirus exposure and HLA in healthy donors. This table comes from immunoSEQ multiplex PCR, and its TCRdb copy is limited to in-frame clones, with some not included. Of some 140,000 clones listed, approximately 61% were seen once; the top ten hold around 1.6%. The source material was PBMCs. The origin of the receptors is a human donor in good health. CDR3s leave out the opening cysteine and the closing phenylalanine or tryptophan.

j_call v_call cdr3_aa
TRBJ2-6 TRBV7-9 ASSLLRAGANVLT
TRBJ2-7 TRBV11-1 ASSLAPTGIYEQY
TRBJ1-2 TRBV4-1 ASSQEIAGSVSYGYT
TRBJ2-7 TRBV5-4 ASSPGLAGILGEQY
TRBJ2-6 TRBV9 ASSVEGAPTGANVLT
TRBJ2-7 TRBV27 ASSPPPGQGYEQY
TRBJ2-7 TRBV4-1 ASSQGLAGGYEQY
TRBJ1-1 TRBV5-1 ASSSGTYQNTEAF
TRBJ2-7 TRBV29-1 SAESSGSPYEQY
TRBJ2-1 TRBV2 ANLASGTSYNEQF
TRBJ2-7 TRBV5-4 ASSPRDRTYEQY
TRBJ2-1 TRBV7-8 ASSLVRVTSGSDGRNEQF
TRBJ2-7 TRBV10-2 ASIHPGQGVHEQY
TRBJ2-3 TRBV5-1 ASSQGGSSPGDTQY
TRBJ2-5 TRBV7-8 ASSPSEQGWETQY
TRBJ2-7 TRBV7-6 ASSPTAGTGVHEQY
TRBJ2-7 TRBV29-1 SVEAQDSYEQY
TRBJ2-1 TRBV9 ASSVANEQF
TRBJ2-5 TRBV5-1 ASSLGQGPSSQY
TRBJ2-5 TRBV7-2 ASSNPGTDIRGTQY
TRBJ2-7 TRBV27 ASSWTGVDNYEQY
TRBJ1-5 TRBV6-5 ASDRGLGNQPQH
TRBJ2-7 TRBV6-5 ASSPSRQGSYEQY
TRBJ1-1 TRBV27 ASSLWEDTETF
TRBJ2-1 TRBV29-1 SVEPWTSDNEQF
TRBJ2-7 TRBV14 ASSQETSRVEQY
TRBJ2-4 TRBV5-4 ASSFGTGSAKNIQY
TRBJ2-5 TRBV11-2 ASSLRGETQY
TRBJ2-7 TRBV4-1 ASSTTSGATYEQY
TRBJ2-1 TRBV15 ATKSGTQRAAEQF
TRBJ1-5 TRBV7-8 ASSFGQGANQPQH
TRBJ1-2 TRBV29-1 SVFLSARGQGYT
TRBJ2-5 TRBV5-1 ASSLLATSGRRETQY